This TCR beta chain was captured in a study of T cells in Graves' hyperthyroidism and ophthalmopathy. TCR beta CDR3 regions were amplified from RNA transcripts. An initial round of RT-PCR targeting the TCR CDR3 relied on the HTBI primer set. TCRdb recomputed calls from the multiplex PCR reads with MiXCR, one row per CDR3 protein. The sample records 300,000 to 450,000 distinct CDR3 sequences, approximately 15% being singletons. Germline V gene data show CDR1 as LGHDT and CDR2 as YNNKEL (reference sequence). Trimming cost V 0 bases and J 2 bases, with 8 bases left between them. This CDR3 comprises 14 residues. This clonotype came up many times. The antigen is not known. Points from the study as a whole: It was a median approximately 7.1 months before onset that the model predicted ophthalmopathy. Within blood appeared most thyroid clonotypes that had expanded above 0.001. A 13 V-J signature model discriminated ophthalmopathy versus stable hyperthyroidism.

Each 10 ml fresh peripheral blood draw supplied the PBMCs. V gene TRBV3-1 combines with J gene TRBJ2-7, with D hard to call. The sequence came from a woman in her 30s with Graves' hyperthyroidism. Sequenced: blood. CDR3 nucleotide sequence: TGTGCCAGCAGCCAAGATACGCCCCCCTACGAGCAGTACTTC. Protein sequence: CASSQDTPPYEQYF.